These 5 T cell receptor beta chains were all obtained from the same sample, sequenced in a study of cytomegalovirus exposure and HLA in healthy donors. The PCR used 60 Vbeta and 13 Jbeta primers. TCRdb's table, derived via immunoSEQ multiplex PCR, lists solely in-frame clones and lacks some. In total, the table holds 120,000 or so clones. Sequencing was carried out using PBMCs. The origin of the receptors is a man between 18 and 29 years old in good health and CMV-seronegative.

This chain joins TRBV2 and TRBJ2-3; 9 nucleotides align to TRBD2. Germline-derived CDR1 and CDR2 are SNHLY and FYNNEI. J lost 2 bases, V lost 11 bases, and 8 bases had no gene match. The CDR3 sequence is 14 residues long. The CDR3 DNA reads as TGTGCCGCTCGACTAGCGGCACTCACAGATACGCAGTATTTT. Translated: CAARLAALTDTQYF.

The V call is TRBV6-1, the J call TRBJ2-7; D possibly corresponds to TRBD1 (5 bases). This CDR3 region has 14 residues. The germline gives CDR1 MNHNS, CDR2 SASEGT. V was clipped by 5 bases and J by 2 bases, with 13 bases between them. In DNA form, the CDR3 reads TGTGCCAGCAGTTCCCAGGGTGGAGCCTACGAGCAGTACTTC. Protein: CASSSQGGAYEQYF.

The rearrangement joins TRBV2 to TRBJ2-3; D is unresolved. Germline CDR1 and CDR2: SNHLY and FYNNEI. The CDR3 loop spans 15 amino acids. Trimming cost V 4 bases and J 5 bases, with 16 bases left between them. The CDR3 reads CASSVRLGWVDTQYF. In DNA, the CDR3 is TGTGCCAGCAGTGTAAGACTTGGCTGGGTAGATACGCAGTATTTT.

The gene calls are TRBV19 and TRBJ2-2; 7 bases are a match to TRBD1. V lost 5 bases and J lost 2; bases outside the gene matches: 2. Germline CDR1 LNHDA, CDR2 SQIVND (reference sequence). The CDR3 consists of 14 residues. In DNA form, the CDR3 reads TGTGCCAGTAGTCGGGACAGTAACACCGGGGAGCTGTTTTTT. Protein sequence: CASSRDSNTGELFF.

The chain carries TRBV2 and TRBJ2-5; D not resolved. The J call may be mistaken, given a closer DNA end match to TRBJ2-7. Germline CDR1 reads SNHLY; CDR2 reads FYNNEI. The CDR3 covers 15 residues. The CDR3 DNA sequence: TGTGCCAGCCGAAGTCCTGCGGCCTCCATGTACGAGCAGTACTTC. Its translation is CASRSPAASMYEQYF.